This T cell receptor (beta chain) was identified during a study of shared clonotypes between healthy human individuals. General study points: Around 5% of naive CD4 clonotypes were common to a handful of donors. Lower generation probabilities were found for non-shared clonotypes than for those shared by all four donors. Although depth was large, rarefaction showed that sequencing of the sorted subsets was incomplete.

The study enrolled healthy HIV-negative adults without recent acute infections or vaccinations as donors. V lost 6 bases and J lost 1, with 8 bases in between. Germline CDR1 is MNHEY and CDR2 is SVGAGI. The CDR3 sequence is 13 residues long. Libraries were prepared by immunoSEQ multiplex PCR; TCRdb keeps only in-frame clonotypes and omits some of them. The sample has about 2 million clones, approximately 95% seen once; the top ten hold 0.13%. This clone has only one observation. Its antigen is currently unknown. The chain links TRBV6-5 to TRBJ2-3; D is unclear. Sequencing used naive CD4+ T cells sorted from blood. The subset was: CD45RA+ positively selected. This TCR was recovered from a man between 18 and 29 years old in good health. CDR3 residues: CASRVAGTDTQYF. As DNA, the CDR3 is TGTGCCAGCAGGGTGGCGGGCACAGATACGCAGTATTTT.